This T cell receptor beta chain is drawn from a study of tumor and adjacent non-tumor tissue in lung cancer. The V gene lost 4 bases and the J gene lost 5 bases, with 15 bases spanning the gap. The CDR3 is 13 amino acids. Germline-derived CDR1 and CDR2 are SQVTM and ANQGSEA. The library came from three nested PCR rounds adapted from ARM-PCR protocols. Via MiXCR, TCRdb re-called the multiplex PCR reads, giving one row per CDR3 protein. Of approximately 150,000 distinct CDR3 sequences in the sample, 66% were seen once. No cell sorting was done before RNA was extracted from the tissue. This clonotype was seen many times.

The source is a man aged 55 to 70 with small cell lung cancer. The source material was lung tumor tissue. The chain links TRBV29-1 to TRBJ2-7; a possible D gene is TRBD1 (7 bases). The DNA for the CDR3 is TGCAGCGTTGTGCCGACAGGGAGGAACGAGCAGTACTTC. It specifies CSVVPTGRNEQYF.